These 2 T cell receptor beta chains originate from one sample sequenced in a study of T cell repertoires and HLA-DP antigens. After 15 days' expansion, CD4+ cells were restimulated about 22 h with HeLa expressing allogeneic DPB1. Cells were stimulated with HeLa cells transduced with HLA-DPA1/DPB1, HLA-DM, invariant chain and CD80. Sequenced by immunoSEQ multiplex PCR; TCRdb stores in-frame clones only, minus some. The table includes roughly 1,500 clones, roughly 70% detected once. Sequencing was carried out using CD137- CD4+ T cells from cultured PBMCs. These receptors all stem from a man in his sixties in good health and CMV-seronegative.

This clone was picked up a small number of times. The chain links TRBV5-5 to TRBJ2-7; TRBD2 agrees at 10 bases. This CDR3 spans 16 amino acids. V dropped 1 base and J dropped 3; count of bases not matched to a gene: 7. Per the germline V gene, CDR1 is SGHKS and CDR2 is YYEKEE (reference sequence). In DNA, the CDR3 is TGTGCCAGCAGCTTGCCAGGGACTAGCGTTTACTACGAGCAGTACTTC. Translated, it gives CASSLPGTSVYYEQYF.

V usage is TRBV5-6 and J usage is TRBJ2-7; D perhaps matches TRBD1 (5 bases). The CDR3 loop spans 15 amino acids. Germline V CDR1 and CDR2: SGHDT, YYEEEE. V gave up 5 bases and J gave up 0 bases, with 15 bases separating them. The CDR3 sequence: CASRTRQGTSYEQYF. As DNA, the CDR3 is TGTGCCAGCAGAACCCGGCAGGGAACCTCCTACGAGCAGTACTTC.